Only a few counts were recorded for the clone carrying this T cell receptor (beta chain). Its specificity is not known. The treatment was: roughly 18 received Ad26.COV2.S at low or high dose, single or two shots; about five received placebo; per-sample allocation not given. Day 63 after the first injection of vaccine or placebo was the sampling time. The shot given was an Ad26 vector that makes Wuhan-strain SARS-CoV-2 spike. These data are taken from a study of Ad26.COV2.S vaccination and SARS-CoV-2 variants. The overall study: Enrollment placed the donor in the COV1001 Ad26.COV2.S trial arm. The study, taken as a whole, reports: After vaccination, substantial breadth of spike-specific CD8+ and CD4+ responses was reported. It is possible that the TCR breadth and depth analyses underestimated the total T cell responses.

The germline CDR1 and CDR2 sequences are MNHEY and SVGEGT. J was trimmed by 8 bases and V by 6 bases; bases with no gene match: 11. This CDR3 spans 15 amino acids. Only in-frame clones appear in the TCRdb table, and some are missing; sequencing was by immunoSEQ multiplex PCR. Of a few hundred thousand clones in the sample, around nine tenths are singletons; the top ten hold roughly 3.2%. The source of this sequence is a person aged 18-65 years who received the Ad26.COV2.S COVID-19 vaccine or a placebo. V gene TRBV6-2 or TRBV6-3 combines with J gene TRBJ1-4; TRBD1 aligns across 8 bases. The starting material was peripheral blood, obtained in a trial of Ad26.COV2.S vaccine versus placebo. The CDR3 here is CASSGTGTGGEKLFF. The CDR3 DNA follows: TGTGCCAGCAGCGGGACCGGGACAGGAGGAGAAAAACTGTTTTTT.